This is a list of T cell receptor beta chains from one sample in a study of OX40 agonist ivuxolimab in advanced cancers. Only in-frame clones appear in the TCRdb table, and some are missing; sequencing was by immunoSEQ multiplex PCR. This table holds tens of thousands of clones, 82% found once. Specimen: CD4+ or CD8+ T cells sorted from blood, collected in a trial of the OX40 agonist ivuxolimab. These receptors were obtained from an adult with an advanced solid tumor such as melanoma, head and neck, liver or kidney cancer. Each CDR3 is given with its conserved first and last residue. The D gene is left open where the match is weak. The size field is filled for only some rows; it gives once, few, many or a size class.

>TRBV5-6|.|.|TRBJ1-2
CASSLGGKDGYTF
TGTGCCAGCAGCTTGGGCGGGAAGGATGGCTACACCTTC
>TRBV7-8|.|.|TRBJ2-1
CASSSRWEQFF
TGTGCCAGCAGCTCTCGTTGGGAGCAGTTCTTC
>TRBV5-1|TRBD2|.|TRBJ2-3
CASSGVAGLNTQYF
TGCGCCAGCAGCGGGGTAGCGGGGCTAAATACGCAGTATTTT
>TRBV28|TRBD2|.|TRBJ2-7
CASSPPGLAGVQYF
TGTGCCAGCAGCCCTCCCGGACTAGCGGGCGTGCAGTACTTC
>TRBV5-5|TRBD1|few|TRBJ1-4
CASSSTGTAEKLFF
TGTGCCAGCAGCTCCACTGGGACAGCTGAAAAACTGTTTTTT
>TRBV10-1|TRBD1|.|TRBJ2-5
CASSKDRGDQETQYF
TGCGCCAGCAGTAAGGACAGGGGCGACCAAGAGACCCAGTACTTC
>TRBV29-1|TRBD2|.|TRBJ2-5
CSVNSGNQETQYF
TGCAGCGTGAATAGCGGGAACCAAGAGACCCAGTACTTC
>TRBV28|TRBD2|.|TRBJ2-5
CASIDSGRGQETQYF
TGTGCCAGCATTGATAGCGGGAGGGGACAAGAGACCCAGTACTTC
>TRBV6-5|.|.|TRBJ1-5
CASSRRSSNQPQHF
TGTGCCAGCAGTCGGCGTTCAAGCAATCAGCCCCAGCATTTT
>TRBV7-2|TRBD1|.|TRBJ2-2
CASRRDRGETGELFF
TGTGCCAGCAGGCGTGACAGGGGGGAAACCGGGGAGCTGTTTTTT
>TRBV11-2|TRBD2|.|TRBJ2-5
CASRRTSGGEETQYF
TGTGCCAGCAGGCGGACTAGCGGGGGAGAAGAGACCCAGTACTTC
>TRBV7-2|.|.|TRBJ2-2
CASSFAGNTGELFF
TGTGCCAGCAGCTTTGCGGGAAACACCGGGGAGCTGTTTTTT
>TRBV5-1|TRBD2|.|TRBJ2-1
CASSRLAGQGEQFF
TGCGCCAGCAGTCGACTAGCGGGACAGGGTGAGCAGTTCTTC
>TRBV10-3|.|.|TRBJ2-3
CAISERTRTDTQYF
TGTGCCATCAGTGAAAGGACCCGCACAGATACGCAGTATTTT
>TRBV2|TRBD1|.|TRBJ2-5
CADRAGQGKETQYF
TGTGCCGACAGGGCGGGACAGGGGAAAGAGACCCAGTACTTC
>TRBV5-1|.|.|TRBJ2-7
CASSAGTSSYEQYF
TGCGCCAGCAGCGCCGGGACGAGCTCCTACGAGCAGTACTTC
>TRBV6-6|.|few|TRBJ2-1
CASIKGLLGYNEQFF
TGTGCCAGCATTAAGGGGCTGCTTGGTTACAATGAGCAGTTCTTC
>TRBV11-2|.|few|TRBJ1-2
CASSSNRQHRDGYTF
TGTGCCAGCAGCTCCAATAGACAGCACAGGGATGGCTACACCTTC
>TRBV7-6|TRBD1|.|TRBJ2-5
CASSWGTGQETQYF
TGTGCCAGCAGCTGGGGGACAGGGCAAGAGACCCAGTACTTC
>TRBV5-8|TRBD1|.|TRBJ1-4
CASRRGQGARSEKLFF
TGTGCCAGCAGGAGAGGACAGGGGGCGAGGTCTGAAAAACTGTTTTTT
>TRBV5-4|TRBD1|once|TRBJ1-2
CASSSTYRGNYGYTF
TGTGCCAGCAGCTCTACGTACAGGGGAAACTATGGCTACACCTTC
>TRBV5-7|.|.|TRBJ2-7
CASSLGGSGYTYEQYF
TGTGCCAGCAGCTTGGGGGGGAGCGGGTACACCTACGAGCAGTACTTC
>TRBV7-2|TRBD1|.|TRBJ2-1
CASRNRQGSQNEQFF
TGTGCCAGCAGGAATAGACAGGGGTCTCAAAATGAGCAGTTCTTC
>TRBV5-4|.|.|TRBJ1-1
CASSARMGVGTEAFF
TGTGCCAGCAGCGCCAGGATGGGGGTGGGAACTGAAGCTTTCTTT
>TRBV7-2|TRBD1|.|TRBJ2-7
CASKIGQGVGEQYF
TGTGCCAGCAAGATCGGACAGGGAGTAGGTGAGCAGTACTTC
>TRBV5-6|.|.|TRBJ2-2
CASSLSFLAGASNTGELFF
TGTGCCAGCAGCTTGTCCTTCCTGGCGGGGGCCTCGAACACCGGGGAGCTGTTTTTT
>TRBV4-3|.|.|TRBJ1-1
CASSQEGKRTEAFF
TGCGCCAGCAGCCAAGAAGGAAAGCGGACTGAAGCTTTCTTT
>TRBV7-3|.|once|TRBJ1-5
CASSLTSNQPQHF
TGTGCCAGCAGCTTGACTAGCAATCAGCCCCAGCATTTT
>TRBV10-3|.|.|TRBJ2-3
CAISDRVDSTDTQYF
TGTGCCATCAGTGACAGGGTGGACTCCACAGATACGCAGTATTTT
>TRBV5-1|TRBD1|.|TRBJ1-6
CASSLNRGSNSPLHF
TGCGCCAGCAGCTTGAACAGGGGCTCTAATTCACCCCTCCACTTT
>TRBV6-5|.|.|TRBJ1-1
CASRNRYMNTEAFF
TGTGCCAGCAGGAACAGATACATGAACACTGAGGCTTTCTTT
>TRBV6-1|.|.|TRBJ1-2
CASSQLLNYGYTF
TGTGCCAGCAGTCAATTACTTAACTATGGCTACACCTTC
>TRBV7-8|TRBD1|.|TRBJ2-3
CASSWGTGFADTQYF
TGTGCCAGCAGCTGGGGGACAGGGTTCGCAGATACGCAGTATTTT
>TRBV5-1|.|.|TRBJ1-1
CASSLGDTTRNTEAFF
TGCGCCAGCAGCTTGGGAGACACAACTAGGAACACTGAAGCTTTCTTT
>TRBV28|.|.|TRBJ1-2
CASSFLEYGYTF
TGTGCCAGCAGTTTTTTGGAGTATGGCTACACCTTC
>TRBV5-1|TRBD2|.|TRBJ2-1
CASSPLSGRPDNEQFF
TGCGCCAGCAGCCCACTTAGCGGGAGGCCCGACAATGAGCAGTTCTTC
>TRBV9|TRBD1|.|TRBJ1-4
CASSPQTGGLATNEKLFF
TGTGCCAGCAGCCCCCAGACAGGGGGCCTTGCAACTAATGAAAAACTGTTTTTT
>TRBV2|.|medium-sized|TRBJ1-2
CASKRTETYGGTF
TGTGCCAGCAAGCGGACAGAAACCTATGGTGGGACCTTC
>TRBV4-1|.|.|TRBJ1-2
CASSPWGGSNYGYTF
TGCGCCAGCAGCCCATGGGGGGGTTCTAACTATGGCTACACCTTC
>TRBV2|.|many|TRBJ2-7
CASSVTLSYEQYF
TGTGCCAGCAGTGTGACCCTATCCTACGAGCAGTACTTC
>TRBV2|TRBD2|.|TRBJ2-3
CASSASGGTDTQYF
TGTGCCAGCAGTGCTAGCGGGGGGACAGATACGCAGTATTTT
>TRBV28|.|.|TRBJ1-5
CASSFSDSINQPQHF
TGTGCCAGCAGTTTCTCGGACAGTATCAATCAGCCCCAGCATTTT
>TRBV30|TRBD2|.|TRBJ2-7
CAWTSGRYEQYF
TGTGCCTGGACTAGCGGGAGATACGAGCAGTACTTC
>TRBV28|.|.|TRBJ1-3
CASSFLKGRNTIYF
TGTGCCAGCAGTTTTCTAAAGGGTCGAAACACCATATATTTT
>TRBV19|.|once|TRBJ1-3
CASTSGQLSGNTIYF
TGTGCCAGTACTTCAGGCCAACTCTCTGGAAACACCATATATTTT
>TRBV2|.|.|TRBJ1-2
CASSEGGTNYGYTF
TGTGCCAGCAGTGAGGGGGGGACTAACTATGGCTACACCTTC
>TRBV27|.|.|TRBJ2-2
CASKDLAGTNTGELFF
TGTGCCAGCAAAGACCTCGCGGGTACGAACACCGGGGAGCTGTTTTTT
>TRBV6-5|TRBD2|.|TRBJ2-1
CASSYWAGGGNEQFF
TGTGCCAGCAGTTACTGGGCGGGGGGGGGCAATGAGCAGTTCTTC
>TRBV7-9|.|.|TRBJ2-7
CASSLETLLGQYF
TGTGCCAGCAGCTTAGAGACCCTCCTCGGGCAGTACTTC
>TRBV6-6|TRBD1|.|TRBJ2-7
CASSYMTGSYEQYF
TGTGCCAGCAGTTATATGACAGGGTCCTACGAGCAGTACTTC
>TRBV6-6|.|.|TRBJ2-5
CASTQRGTQYF
TGTGCCAGCACTCAAAGGGGGACCCAGTACTTC
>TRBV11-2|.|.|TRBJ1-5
CASSLGPPSSSNQPQHF
TGTGCCAGCAGCTTAGGGCCCCCAAGCAGTAGCAATCAGCCCCAGCATTTT